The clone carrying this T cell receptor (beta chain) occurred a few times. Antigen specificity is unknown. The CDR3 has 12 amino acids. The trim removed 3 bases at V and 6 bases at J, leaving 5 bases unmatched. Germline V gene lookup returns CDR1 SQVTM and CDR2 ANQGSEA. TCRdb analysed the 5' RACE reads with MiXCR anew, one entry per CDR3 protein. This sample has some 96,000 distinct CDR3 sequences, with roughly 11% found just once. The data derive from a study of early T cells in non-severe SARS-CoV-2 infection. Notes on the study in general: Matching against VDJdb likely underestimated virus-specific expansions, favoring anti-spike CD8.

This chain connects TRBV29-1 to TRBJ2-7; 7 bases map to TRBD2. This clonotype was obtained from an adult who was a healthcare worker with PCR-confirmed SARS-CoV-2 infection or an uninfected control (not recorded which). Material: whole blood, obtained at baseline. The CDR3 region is CSVESGVGEQYF. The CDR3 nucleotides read TGCAGCGTTGAGAGCGGGGTGGGCGAGCAGTACTTC.